A selection of T cell receptor beta chains follows, all from one sample in a study of CD8 T cells in ankylosing spondylitis. TCRdb fed the 5' RACE reads into MiXCR, producing one record per CDR3 protein. The table records under 250,000 distinct CDR3 sequences, more than 25% of them present only once. The specimen was blood, either unsorted or a sorted T cell fraction (not recorded which). The origin of the receptors is a male donor with ankylosing spondylitis or in good health (not recorded which). Both conserved end residues are part of each CDR3. A D gene is named only where the DNA matches it firmly. The listing skips clone size in some rows; elsewhere it reads once, few, many or a size class.

abundance | j_gene | len | d_gene | v_gene | CDR3nt | CDR3aa
few | TRBJ2-3 | 16 | . | TRBV20-1 | TGCAGTGCTCCGGGGCGACTAACCCTTAACACAGATACGCAGTATTTT | CSAPGRLTLNTDTQYF
many | TRBJ2-2 | 15 | TRBD2 | TRBV6-1 | TGTGCCAGCAGACTAGGACTAGCGGACACCGGGGAGCTGTTTTTT | CASRLGLADTGELFF
. | TRBJ2-3 | 11 | . | TRBV29-1 | TGCAGCGGGACTGATCCTTCTACGCAGTATTTT | CSGTDPSTQYF
few | TRBJ2-7 | 13 | TRBD2 | TRBV6-1 | TGTGCCAGCAGGCCAGCGGGAGGGAACGAGCAGTACTTC | CASRPAGGNEQYF
many | TRBJ2-1 | 17 | . | TRBV4-1 | TGCGCCAGCAGCCAAGGGGGGTATAGCGGTTCCTACAATGAGCAGTTCTTC | CASSQGGYSGSYNEQFF
. | TRBJ1-2 | 16 | TRBD1 | TRBV11-1 | TGTGCCAGCAGCTACGGACAGGGGAACACTAACTATGGCTACACCTTC | CASSYGQGNTNYGYTF
many | TRBJ2-7 | 16 | . | TRBV20-1 | TGCAGTGCTAGAGGGGGGCACCGGTGGTCCTCCTACGAGCAGTACTTC | CSARGGHRWSSYEQYF
. | TRBJ2-1 | 15 | TRBD2 | TRBV20-1 | TGCAGTGCTAGAGAGGGGACTAGCGGGCAAAATGAGCAGTTCTTC | CSAREGTSGQNEQFF
once | TRBJ1-1 | 13 | . | TRBV11-2 | TGTGCCAGCAGACTGACACACGCATCAACGGCTTTCTTT | CASRLTHASTAFF
many | TRBJ2-2 | 14 | TRBD2 | TRBV12-3/TRBV12-4 | TGTGCCAGCACATCTAGCGGGAGGACCGGGGAGCTGTTTTTT | CASTSSGRTGELFF
many | TRBJ1-4 | 11 | TRBD1 | TRBV7-2 | TGTGCCAGCAGCCCCGGGACAGGGCGATTTTTT | CASSPGTGRFF
. | TRBJ1-6 | 15 | . | TRBV10-3 | TGTGCCATCAGTGAGTCTCGGACAGAGATTTCACCCCTCCACTTT | CAISESRTEISPLHF
many | TRBJ1-5 | 16 | . | TRBV4-3 | TGCGCCAGCAGCCAAGATGCCGGGGGTCGCAATCAGCCCCAGCATTTT | CASSQDAGGRNQPQHF
many | TRBJ2-3 | 15 | . | TRBV6-5 | TGTGCCAGCAGTTCCCCCGGTGGGGGCACAGATACGCAGTATTTT | CASSSPGGGTDTQYF
. | TRBJ2-1 | 15 | . | TRBV20-1 | TGCAGTGCTAGAGTAGGTAGCGGTCCCTACAATGAGCAGTTCTTC | CSARVGSGPYNEQFF
. | TRBJ2-7 | 13 | . | TRBV6-5 | TGTGCCAGCAATTCTGCAGGGGGACTACGTCAGTACTTC | CASNSAGGLRQYF
. | TRBJ2-2 | 12 | . | TRBV10-3 | TGTGCCACCCATCTCGCACCCGGGGAGCTGTTTTTT | CATHLAPGELFF
many | TRBJ2-1 | 14 | TRBD2 | TRBV29-1 | TGCAGCGTTGTGAATAGCGGGGGATACAATGAGCAGTTCTTC | CSVVNSGGYNEQFF
. | TRBJ2-1 | 15 | TRBD2 | TRBV7-3 | TGTGCCAGCAGCGCCAGCGGGACCCCTACGAATGAGCAGTTCTTC | CASSASGTPTNEQFF
. | TRBJ2-7 | 16 | TRBD1 | TRBV10-3 | TGTGCCATCACCCAGAATAAAGCGGGACAGGGGTACGAGCAGTACTTC | CAITQNKAGQGYEQYF
many | TRBJ1-4 | 14 | . | TRBV20-1 | TGCAGTGCTAGAGGGGGCTTAACTAATGAAAAACTGTTTTTT | CSARGGLTNEKLFF
many | TRBJ2-3 | 15 | . | TRBV28 | TGTGCCAGCAGTTTCCCAGGGCTTAGCACAGATACGCAGTATTTT | CASSFPGLSTDTQYF
few | TRBJ2-1 | 19 | TRBD2 | TRBV4-2 | TGTGCCAGCAGCCGAGCGGCGGGGACTAGCGGGAGCTCCTACAATGAGCAGTTCTTC | CASSRAAGTSGSSYNEQFF
many | TRBJ2-5 | 16 | . | TRBV5-6 | TGTGCCAGCAGCTCCGGGACGGGTGTTTACCAAGAGACCCAGTACTTC | CASSSGTGVYQETQYF
. | TRBJ1-1 | 13 | . | TRBV6-1 | TGTGCCAGCAGCCTAGGGGAATGGACTGAAGCTTTCTTT | CASSLGEWTEAFF
. | TRBJ1-2 | 14 | . | TRBV6-1 | TGTGCCAGCAGTGGGGGCAGGAGTGGATATGGCTACACCTTC | CASSGGRSGYGYTF
. | TRBJ2-6 | 18 | . | TRBV5-6 | TGTGCCAGCAGCTTGGCTTCGACAGCCTACTTAAGGGCCAACGTCCTGACTTTC | CASSLASTAYLRANVLTF
. | TRBJ2-3 | 14 | . | TRBV20-1 | TGCAGTGCTCAGAAGGGGTCTAGCACAGATACGCAGTATTTT | CSAQKGSSTDTQYF
. | TRBJ2-1 | 11 | . | TRBV29-1 | TGCAGCGTTGAACCTAGGGATGAGCAGTTCTTC | CSVEPRDEQFF
. | TRBJ2-1 | 23 | TRBD2 | TRBV20-1 | TGCAGTGCTAGAGATTCCGCGAGAAGCGGGAGGTCCAATACCATAAGTCCCTACAATGAGCAGTTCTTC | CSARDSARSGRSNTISPYNEQFF
few | TRBJ2-1 | 16 | TRBD2 | TRBV20-1 | TGCAGTGCTCCACCAATAGCGGGAGGTGGGTACAATGAGCAGTTCTTC | CSAPPIAGGGYNEQFF
many | TRBJ1-1 | 11 | . | TRBV7-8 | TGTGCCAGCAGCTCAACCCCTGAAGCTTTCTTT | CASSSTPEAFF
. | TRBJ2-6 | 15 | TRBD2 | TRBV6-1 | TGTGCCAGCAGTGAAAGGGAGGGAAGGGCTAACGTCCTGACTTTC | CASSEREGRANVLTF
few | TRBJ2-5 | 14 | . | TRBV7-2 | TGTGCCAGCAGCTTTTCTGGGGGTGGCGAGACCCAGTACTTC | CASSFSGGGETQYF
once | TRBJ2-3 | 16 | TRBD2 | TRBV10-3 | TGTGCCATCAGTGACGGACTAGCGGGAGTAGCAGATACGCAGTATTTT | CAISDGLAGVADTQYF
many | TRBJ1-4 | 17 | TRBD1 | TRBV3-1 | TGTGCCAGCAGCCAATTCGACAGGGGGCTTGCTAATGAAAAACTGTTTTTT | CASSQFDRGLANEKLFF
. | TRBJ2-3 | 15 | TRBD2 | TRBV12-3/TRBV12-4 | TGTGCCAGCAGTTTATTACTAGCGGGAGGGCAGCCGCAGTATTTT | CASSLLLAGGQPQYF
. | TRBJ2-1 | 15 | . | TRBV28 | TGTGCCAGCAGCATGATCCTAGGTGGCTACAATGAGCAGTTCTTC | CASSMILGGYNEQFF
many | TRBJ2-3 | 13 | . | TRBV12-3/TRBV12-4 | TGTGCCAGCAGTTTTGTACGGACAGATACGCAGTATTTT | CASSFVRTDTQYF